The clone carrying this T cell receptor (beta chain) was picked up a small number of times. What it binds is not known. Data came from immunoSEQ multiplex PCR; TCRdb stores just in-frame clones and leaves some out. The sample records approximately 140,000 clones, around 86% being singletons. This record comes from a study of cytomegalovirus exposure and HLA in healthy donors. Whole-study findings and limits: As confirmed in vitro, three CMV-associated chains were specific for CMV antigens. Investigators reported fewer than 200 TCR beta chains as tied to cytomegalovirus.

V gave up 5 bases and J gave up 10 bases, with 14 bases separating them. The CDR3 is 11 residues long. Germline V gives CDR1 DFQATT, CDR2 SNEGSKA (reference sequence). Sequenced material: PBMCs. The sequence came from a man between 18 and 35 years old in good health and CMV-seropositive. This chain joins TRBV20-1 and TRBJ1-1; weak D call: TRBD1 (5 bases). The CDR3 protein is CSAARAGGAFF. CDR3 nucleotides: TGCAGTGCTGCACGGGCGGGGGGAGCTTTCTTT.